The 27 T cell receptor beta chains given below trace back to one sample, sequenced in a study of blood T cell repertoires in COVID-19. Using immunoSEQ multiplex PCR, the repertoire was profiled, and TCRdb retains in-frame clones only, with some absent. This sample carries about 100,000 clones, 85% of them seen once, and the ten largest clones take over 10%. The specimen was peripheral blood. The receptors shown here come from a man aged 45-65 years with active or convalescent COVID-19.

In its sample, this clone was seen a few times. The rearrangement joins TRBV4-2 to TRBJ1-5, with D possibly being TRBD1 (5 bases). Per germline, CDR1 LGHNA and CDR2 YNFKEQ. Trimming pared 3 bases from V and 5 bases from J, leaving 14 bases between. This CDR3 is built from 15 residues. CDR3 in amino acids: CASSHGGRGDQPQHF. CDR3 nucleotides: TGTGCCAGCAGCCATGGAGGGCGAGGGGATCAGCCCCAGCATTTT.

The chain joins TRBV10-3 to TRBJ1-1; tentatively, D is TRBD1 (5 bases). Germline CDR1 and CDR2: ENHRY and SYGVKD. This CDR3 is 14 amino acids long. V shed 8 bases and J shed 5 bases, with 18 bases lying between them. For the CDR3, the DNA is TGTGCCATCGGCCGGGAGGGACCCGGGACTGAAGCTTTCTTT. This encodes CAIGREGPGTEAFF.

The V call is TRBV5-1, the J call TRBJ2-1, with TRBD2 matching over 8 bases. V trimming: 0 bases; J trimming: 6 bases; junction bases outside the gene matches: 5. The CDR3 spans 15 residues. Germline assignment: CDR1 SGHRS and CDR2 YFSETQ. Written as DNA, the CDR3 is TGCGCCAGCAGCTTGGTGGCGGGAGGTTCCAATGAGCAGTTCTTC. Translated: CASSLVAGGSNEQFF.

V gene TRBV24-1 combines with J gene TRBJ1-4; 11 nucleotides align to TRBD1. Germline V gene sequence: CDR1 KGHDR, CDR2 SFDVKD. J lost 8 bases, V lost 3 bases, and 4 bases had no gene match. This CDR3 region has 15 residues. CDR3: CATSDRTGGLEKLFF. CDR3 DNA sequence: TGTGCCACCAGTGATAGGACAGGGGGCTTAGAAAAACTGTTTTTT.

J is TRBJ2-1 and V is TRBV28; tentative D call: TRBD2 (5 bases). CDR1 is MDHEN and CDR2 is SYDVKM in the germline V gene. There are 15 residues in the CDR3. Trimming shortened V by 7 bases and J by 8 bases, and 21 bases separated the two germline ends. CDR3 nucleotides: TGTGCCAGCAATACCGGGATCCCTGGGTCCGATGAGCAGTTCTTC. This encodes CASNTGIPGSDEQFF.

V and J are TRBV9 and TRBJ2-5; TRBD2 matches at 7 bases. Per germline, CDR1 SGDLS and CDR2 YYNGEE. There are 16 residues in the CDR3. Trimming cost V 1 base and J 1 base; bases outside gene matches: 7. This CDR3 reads CASSVRQGGFQETQYF. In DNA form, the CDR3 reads TGTGCCAGCAGCGTAAGGCAGGGAGGGTTCCAAGAGACCCAGTACTTC.

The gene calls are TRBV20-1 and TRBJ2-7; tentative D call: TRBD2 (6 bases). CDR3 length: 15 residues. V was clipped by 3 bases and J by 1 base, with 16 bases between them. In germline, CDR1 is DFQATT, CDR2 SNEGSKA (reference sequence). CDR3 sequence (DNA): TGCAGTGCTAGTAAGCGGGCCCTTATGTCCTACGAGCAGTACTTC. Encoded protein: CSASKRALMSYEQYF.

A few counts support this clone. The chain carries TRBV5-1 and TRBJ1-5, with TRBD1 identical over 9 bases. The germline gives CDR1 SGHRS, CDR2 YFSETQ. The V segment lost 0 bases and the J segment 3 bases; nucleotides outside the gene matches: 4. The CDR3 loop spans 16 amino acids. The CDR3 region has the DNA TGCGCCAGCAGCTTGGGGACAGGGGACAACAATCAGCCCCAGCATTTT. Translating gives CASSLGTGDNNQPQHF.

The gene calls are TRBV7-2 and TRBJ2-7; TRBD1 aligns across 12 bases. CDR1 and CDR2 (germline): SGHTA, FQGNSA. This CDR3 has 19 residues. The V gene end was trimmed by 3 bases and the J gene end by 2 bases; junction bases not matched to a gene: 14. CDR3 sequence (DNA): TGTGCCAGCAGCTTGGGGACAGGGGGCTCGGGGACTTTGACCTACGAGCAGTACTTC. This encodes CASSLGTGGSGTLTYEQYF.

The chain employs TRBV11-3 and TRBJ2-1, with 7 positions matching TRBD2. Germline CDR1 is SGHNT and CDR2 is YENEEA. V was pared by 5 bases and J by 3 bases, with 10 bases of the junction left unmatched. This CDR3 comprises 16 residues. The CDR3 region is CASSLKRDRLYNEQFF. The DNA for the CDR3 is TGTGCCAGCAGCCTCAAGCGGGATCGACTCTACAATGAGCAGTTCTTC.

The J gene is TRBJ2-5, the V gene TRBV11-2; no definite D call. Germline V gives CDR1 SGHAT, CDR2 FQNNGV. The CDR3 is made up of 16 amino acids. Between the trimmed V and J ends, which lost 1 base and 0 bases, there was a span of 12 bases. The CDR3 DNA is TGTGCCAGCAGCTTAGGGTCAGGATGGAACCAAGAGACCCAGTACTTC. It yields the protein CASSLGSGWNQETQYF.

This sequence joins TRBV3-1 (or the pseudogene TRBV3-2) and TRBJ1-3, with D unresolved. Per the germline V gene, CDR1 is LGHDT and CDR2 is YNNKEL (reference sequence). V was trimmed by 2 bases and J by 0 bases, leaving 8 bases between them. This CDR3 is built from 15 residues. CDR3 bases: TGTGCCAGCAGCCAAAGGCGGCTCTCTGGAAACACCATATATTTT. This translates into CASSQRRLSGNTIYF.

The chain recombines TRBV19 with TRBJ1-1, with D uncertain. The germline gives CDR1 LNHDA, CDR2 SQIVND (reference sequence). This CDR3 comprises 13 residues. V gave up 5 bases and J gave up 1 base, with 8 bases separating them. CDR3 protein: CASSYTPNTEAFF. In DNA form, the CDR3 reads TGTGCCAGTAGTTATACACCGAACACTGAAGCTTTCTTT.

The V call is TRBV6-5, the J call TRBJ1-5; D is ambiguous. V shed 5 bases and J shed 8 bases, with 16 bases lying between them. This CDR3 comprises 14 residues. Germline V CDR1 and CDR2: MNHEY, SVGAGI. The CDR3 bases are TGTGCCAGCAGTCATTATCTCGCTCGGGAGCCCCAGCATTTT. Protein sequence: CASSHYLAREPQHF.

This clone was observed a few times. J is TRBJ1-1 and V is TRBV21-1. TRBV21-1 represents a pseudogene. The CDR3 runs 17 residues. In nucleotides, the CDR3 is TGTGCCAGCAGCAATATATTTCAACGAGGCAAGAACACTGAAGCTTTCTTT. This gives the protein CASSNIFQRGKNTEAFF.

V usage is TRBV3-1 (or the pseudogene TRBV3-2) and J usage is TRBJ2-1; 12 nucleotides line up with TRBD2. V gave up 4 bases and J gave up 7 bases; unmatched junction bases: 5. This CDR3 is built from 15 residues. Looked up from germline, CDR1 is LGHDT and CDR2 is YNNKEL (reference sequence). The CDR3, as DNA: TGTGCCAGCAGCCGATCCGGACTAGCGGGAAATGAGCAGTTCTTC. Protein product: CASSRSGLAGNEQFF.

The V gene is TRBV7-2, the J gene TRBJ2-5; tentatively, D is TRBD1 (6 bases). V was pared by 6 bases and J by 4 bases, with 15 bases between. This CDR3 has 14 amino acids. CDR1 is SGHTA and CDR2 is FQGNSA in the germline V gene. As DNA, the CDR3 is TGTGCCAGCAGAACCGACAGGTGGACAGAGACCCAGTACTTC. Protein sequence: CASRTDRWTETQYF.

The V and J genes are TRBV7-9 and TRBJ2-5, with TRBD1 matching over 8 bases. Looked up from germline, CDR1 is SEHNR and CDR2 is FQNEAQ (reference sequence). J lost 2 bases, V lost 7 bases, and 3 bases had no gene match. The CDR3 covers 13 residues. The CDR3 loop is CASKGQGQETQYF. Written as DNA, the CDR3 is TGTGCCAGCAAAGGACAGGGACAAGAGACCCAGTACTTC.

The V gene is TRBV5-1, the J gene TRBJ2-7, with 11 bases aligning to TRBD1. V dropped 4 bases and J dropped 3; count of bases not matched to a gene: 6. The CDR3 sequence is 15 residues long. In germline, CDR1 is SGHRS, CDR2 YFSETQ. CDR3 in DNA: TGCGCCAGCAGCCGGGAAGGGACAGGGGGCTACGAGCAGTACTTC. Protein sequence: CASSREGTGGYEQYF.

In nucleotides, the CDR3 is TGTGCCAGCAGTTTTAGCGCCGCCCGTAACTATGGCTACACCTTC. Protein sequence: CASSFSAARNYGYTF. The genes are TRBV28 and TRBJ1-2; no clear D. The germline CDR1 and CDR2 sequences are MDHEN and SYDVKM. The V end was cut by 3 bases, the J end by 1 base, with 12 bases between. The CDR3 spans 15 residues.

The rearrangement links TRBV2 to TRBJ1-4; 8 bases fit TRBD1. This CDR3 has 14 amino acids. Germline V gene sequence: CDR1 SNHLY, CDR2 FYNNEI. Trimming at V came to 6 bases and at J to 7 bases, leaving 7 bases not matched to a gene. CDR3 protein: CASSAQGEGEKLFF. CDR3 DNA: TGTGCCAGCAGCGCACAGGGGGAAGGTGAAAAACTGTTTTTT.

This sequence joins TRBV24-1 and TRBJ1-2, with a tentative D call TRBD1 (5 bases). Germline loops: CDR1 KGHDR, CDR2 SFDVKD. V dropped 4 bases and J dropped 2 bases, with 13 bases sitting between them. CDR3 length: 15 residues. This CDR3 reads CATSDSSTVNYGYTF. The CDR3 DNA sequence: TGTGCCACCAGTGACTCCTCGACAGTCAACTATGGCTACACCTTC.

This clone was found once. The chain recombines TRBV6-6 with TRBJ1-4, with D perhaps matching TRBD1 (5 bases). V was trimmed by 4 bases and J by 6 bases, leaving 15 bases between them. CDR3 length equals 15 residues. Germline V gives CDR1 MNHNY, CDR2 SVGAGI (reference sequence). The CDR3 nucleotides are TGTGCCAGCAGTTCGGAGGGGCAATCGGATGAAAAACTGTTTTTT. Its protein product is CASSSEGQSDEKLFF.

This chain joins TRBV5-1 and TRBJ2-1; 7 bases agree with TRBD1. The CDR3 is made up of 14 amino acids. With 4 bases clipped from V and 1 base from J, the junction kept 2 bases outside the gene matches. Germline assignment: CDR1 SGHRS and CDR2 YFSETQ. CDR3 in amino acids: CASSPDRSYNEQFF. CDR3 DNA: TGCGCCAGCAGCCCGGACAGGTCCTACAATGAGCAGTTCTTC.

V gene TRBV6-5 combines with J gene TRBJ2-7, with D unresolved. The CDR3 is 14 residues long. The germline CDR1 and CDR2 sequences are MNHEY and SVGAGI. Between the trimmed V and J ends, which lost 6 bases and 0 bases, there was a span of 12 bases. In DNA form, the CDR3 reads TGTGCCAGCAGCGTCGACATCACCTCCTACGAGCAGTACTTC. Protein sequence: CASSVDITSYEQYF.

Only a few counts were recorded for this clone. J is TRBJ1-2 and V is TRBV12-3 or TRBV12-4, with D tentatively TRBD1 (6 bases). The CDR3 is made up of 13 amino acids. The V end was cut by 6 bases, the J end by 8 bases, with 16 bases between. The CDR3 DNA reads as TGTGCCAGCAGCCGTGACAGGCGAGGGGGCTACACCTTC. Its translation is CASSRDRRGGYTF.

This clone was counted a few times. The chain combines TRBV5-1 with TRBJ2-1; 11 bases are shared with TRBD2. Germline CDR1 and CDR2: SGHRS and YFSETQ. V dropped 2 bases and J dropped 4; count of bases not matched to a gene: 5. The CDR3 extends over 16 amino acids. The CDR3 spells CASSLTGLADYNEQFF. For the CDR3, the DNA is TGCGCCAGCAGCTTAACGGGACTAGCGGATTACAATGAGCAGTTCTTC.